These T cell receptor beta chains were read from a single sample in a study of CD8+CD57+ T cells in acquired aplastic anemia. MiXCR was run by TCRdb on the reads, yielding one entry per CDR3 protein. The profile shows 180,000 or so distinct CDR3 sequences, approximately 48% of them singletons. Material: sorted CD4+, CD8+, or CD8+CD57+ T cells (not recorded which) from PBMCs. The receptors stem from a human donor with aplastic anemia. Each CDR3 is given with its conserved first and last residue. The order of the fields is clone size, D gene, V gene, J gene, CDR3 DNA, CDR3 protein. The D gene is left open where the match is weak. Clone size is given for some rows only: seen once, a few or many times, or a class if the clone is expanded.

NA,NA,TRBV19,TRBJ1-2,TGTGCCAGTACCGGTCGCCGATTTCTCTATGGCTACACCTTC,CASTGRRFLYGYTF
NA,NA,TRBV25-1,TRBJ1-4,TGTGCCAGCAGTCCCATTGGGACGGTGGATGAAAAACTGTTTTTT,CASSPIGTVDEKLFF
many,NA,TRBV14,TRBJ1-3,TGTGCCAGCAGCCAAGAAGGGAGGGTGGCCCGGGCACGGTCTGGAAACACCATATATTTT,CASSQEGRVARARSGNTIYF
NA,TRBD2,TRBV24-1,TRBJ2-3,TGTGCCACCAGTGACGCGACTAGCGCAGATACGCAGTATTTT,CATSDATSADTQYF
NA,TRBD1,TRBV4-1,TRBJ2-7,TGCGCCAGCAGCCAAGAAGGGACAGGGAACTACGAGCAGTACTTC,CASSQEGTGNYEQYF
NA,NA,TRBV11-2,TRBJ1-1,TGTGCCAGCAGACGTCGGACAGACCTCATGAACACTGAAGCTTTCTTT,CASRRRTDLMNTEAFF
NA,NA,TRBV15,TRBJ2-7,TGTGCCACCAGCAGAGATCGGGCAGAAACGAGCGAGCAGTACTTC,CATSRDRAETSEQYF
many,NA,TRBV7-9,TRBJ1-1,TGTGCCAGCAGACCCCGGACCCATGAAGACGCTGAAGCTTTCTTT,CASRPRTHEDAEAFF
many,TRBD1,TRBV4-1,TRBJ2-7,TGCGCCAGCAGCCAAGTGTCCGGGACAGTAGGAAAGCAGTACTTC,CASSQVSGTVGKQYF
NA,NA,TRBV7-9,TRBJ1-6,TGTGCCAGCAGCCCCCTCGAGGGGTCTTATTCACCCCTCCACTTT,CASSPLEGSYSPLHF
NA,TRBD1,TRBV4-3,TRBJ1-2,TGCGCCAGCAGCCGAGGACAGGGTCCCTATGGCTACACCTTC,CASSRGQGPYGYTF
NA,TRBD2,TRBV10-3,TRBJ2-2,TGTGCCGCGAGACTAGCGAGTTTGAACACCGGGGAGCTGTTTTTT,CAARLASLNTGELFF
NA,NA,TRBV3-1,TRBJ1-6,TGTGCCAGCAGCCAAGGCAGGGTGTATTCACCCCTCCACTTT,CASSQGRVYSPLHF
NA,NA,TRBV10-3,TRBJ1-2,TGTGCCATCAGTGGGGGACCGAGCTATGGCTACACCTTC,CAISGGPSYGYTF
NA,TRBD2,TRBV29-1,TRBJ2-1,TGCAGCGTAGAGGGCGGGAGAGATACATACAATGAGCAGTTCTTC,CSVEGGRDTYNEQFF
many,NA,TRBV5-1,TRBJ2-3,TGCGCCAGCAGCTTGGCCGACGGGACCTCAGATACGCAGTATTTT,CASSLADGTSDTQYF
many,NA,TRBV5-1,TRBJ1-6,TGCGCCAGCAGCTTGGATTCAGGCTCACCCCTCCACTTT,CASSLDSGSPLHF
NA,NA,TRBV10-3,TRBJ2-3,TGTGCCATCAGTGACCAAACAGATACGCAGTATTTT,CAISDQTDTQYF
NA,NA,TRBV10-2,TRBJ1-5,TGCGCCAGCAGACTGCAGGTCAATCAGCCCCAGCATTTT,CASRLQVNQPQHF
few,NA,TRBV2,TRBJ1-1,TGTGCCAGCAGTCCTAGACTGGGAACGGCTTTCTTT,CASSPRLGTAFF
many,TRBD2,TRBV9,TRBJ2-1,TGTGCCAGCAGCGTAGGGGGAGGGGAGCAGTTCTTC,CASSVGGGEQFF
NA,NA,TRBV6-1,TRBJ2-1,TGTGCCAGCCTTAGGTCTGGGCAGCTCTCCTACATTGAGCAGTTCTTC,CASLRSGQLSYIEQFF
NA,TRBD1,TRBV6-1,TRBJ1-2,TGTGCCAGCAGGACAGGACAGGGTCAGGCCTATGGCTACACCTTC,CASRTGQGQAYGYTF
NA,TRBD2,TRBV24-1,TRBJ2-7,TGTGCCAGAGGACTAGCGGGAGCCTACGAGCAGTACTTC,CARGLAGAYEQYF
many,TRBD1,TRBV7-6,TRBJ2-7,TGTGCCAGCAGCCCTACAGGGGGCAATGTTCGGGACGAGCAGTACTTC,CASSPTGGNVRDEQYF
NA,TRBD2,TRBV20-1,TRBJ2-3,TGCAGTGCAACGGGACTAGCGGGACTCACAGATACGCAGTATTTT,CSATGLAGLTDTQYF
few,TRBD2,TRBV2,TRBJ2-7,TGTGCCAGCAGTCAGGCGGGGGGCGTAGACTACGAGCAGTACTTC,CASSQAGGVDYEQYF
NA,TRBD1,TRBV5-1,TRBJ2-7,TGCGCCAGCAGCTTGGGAGGACAGGGTCACGAGCAGTACTTC,CASSLGGQGHEQYF
many,NA,TRBV20-1,TRBJ1-2,TGCAGTGCTAGCGGGGTTCAGAGTGGCTACACCTTC,CSASGVQSGYTF
many,TRBD2,TRBV10-3,TRBJ2-1,TGTGCCAGCAGTGAGTCCCTAGCGGCTTACAATGAGCAGTTCTTC,CASSESLAAYNEQFF
many,TRBD1,TRBV5-1,TRBJ1-1,TGCGCCAGCAGCTTCAAATGGACAGGGGACAACACTGAAGCTTTCTTT,CASSFKWTGDNTEAFF
NA,NA,TRBV7-9,TRBJ1-3,TGTGCCAGCGAGCCGGGCGGAGGGTCTGGAAACACCATATATTTT,CASEPGGGSGNTIYF
NA,TRBD2,TRBV11-1,TRBJ2-3,TGTGCCAGCAGCTGGCCGGGGAGCGGGGGGACAGATACGCAGTATTTT,CASSWPGSGGTDTQYF
NA,NA,TRBV19,TRBJ1-2,TGTGCCAGTAGTACCTCCCTATTAGGTGGGTATGGCTACACCTTC,CASSTSLLGGYGYTF
few,TRBD2,TRBV27,TRBJ2-3,TGTGCCAGCAGTTTTTACGCGGGGGGAGCAGATACGCAGTATTTT,CASSFYAGGADTQYF
NA,NA,TRBV2,TRBJ1-1,TGTGCCAGCAGTGAACAGTTACGGTTCACTGAAGCTTTCTTT,CASSEQLRFTEAFF
many,NA,TRBV5-1,TRBJ2-1,TGCGCCAGCAGCTTGAGTGCGGGGTCGGTCAATGAGCAGTTCTTC,CASSLSAGSVNEQFF
many,TRBD1,TRBV2,TRBJ2-1,TGTGCCAGCACTCCGGGACAGCCAAGCTACAATGAGCAGTTCTTC,CASTPGQPSYNEQFF
few,NA,TRBV29-1,TRBJ2-7,TGCAGCACCGTTGGAGGGGAATTCGGATCCTACGAGCAGTACTTC,CSTVGGEFGSYEQYF
many,NA,TRBV7-6,TRBJ2-3,TGTGCCAGCAGCTTAAAGGCTACCCGAGGGGTGGATACGCAGTATTTT,CASSLKATRGVDTQYF
few,TRBD2,TRBV24-1,TRBJ2-1,TGTGCCACCAGTGATCAATCTAGCGGACTCAATGAGCAGTTCTTC,CATSDQSSGLNEQFF
few,TRBD1,TRBV2,TRBJ1-2,TGTGCCAGCAGCGAAGACAGGGCATATGGCTACACCTTC,CASSEDRAYGYTF
many,TRBD2,TRBV5-1,TRBJ2-7,TGCGCCAGCAGCTTCGGGACTAGCGGTGCCTACGAGCAGTACTTC,CASSFGTSGAYEQYF
many,NA,TRBV29-1,TRBJ1-1,TGCAGCGTTGCTGACAGCGTGAACACTGAAGCTTTCTTT,CSVADSVNTEAFF
few,NA,TRBV2,TRBJ1-5,TGTGCCAGCAGTGAATGGGCCAAAGCGACGCCCCAGCATTTT,CASSEWAKATPQHF
few,NA,TRBV15,TRBJ1-3,TGTGCCACCAGCAGAGACCCCGGTGACACCATATATTTT,CATSRDPGDTIYF
NA,NA,TRBV3-1,TRBJ2-5,TGTGCCAGCAGCCACTTTTCGGGGTTGGAAGAGACCCGGTACTTC,CASSHFSGLEETRYF
NA,TRBD1,TRBV7-3,TRBJ2-7,TGTGCCAGCAGCCGTGGGACAGGGAGCTCCTACGAGCAGTACTTC,CASSRGTGSSYEQYF
medium-sized,TRBD1,TRBV19,TRBJ1-2,TGTGCCAGTAGTCCCAGTACAGGGGTCAACTATGGCTACACCTTC,CASSPSTGVNYGYTF
NA,NA,TRBV29-1,TRBJ1-1,TGCAGCGTTGAAGATAGGGGCCACCTGAACACTGAAGCTTTCTTT,CSVEDRGHLNTEAFF
NA,NA,TRBV19,TRBJ1-1,TGTGCCAGTACCGCGATATCGACTGAAGCTTTCTTT,CASTAISTEAFF
once,NA,TRBV7-2,TRBJ2-7,TGTGCCAGCAGCCCAAGCTCGCACTACGAGCAGTACTTC,CASSPSSHYEQYF
NA,NA,TRBV9,TRBJ1-3,TGTGCCAGCAGCGTAGACAGCTACTCTGGAAACACCATATATTTT,CASSVDSYSGNTIYF
few,NA,TRBV15,TRBJ2-7,TGTGCCACCAGCAGAGATCGGACGGGGGGCACCTACGAGCAGTACTTC,CATSRDRTGGTYEQYF
NA,NA,TRBV9,TRBJ2-3,TGTGCCAGCAGCGGAGAGGGGGATACGCAGTATTTT,CASSGEGDTQYF
NA,TRBD2,TRBV7-3,TRBJ2-7,TGTGCCAGCAGCCCAAGGGCTAGCGGGATAAGTGAGCAGTACTTC,CASSPRASGISEQYF
NA,NA,TRBV29-1,TRBJ2-7,TGCAGCGTCGACCCGGGGCAGGGCTACGAGCAGTACTTC,CSVDPGQGYEQYF
NA,TRBD1,TRBV10-3,TRBJ1-2,TGTGCCATCAGTGAGTCGAGCAGGGGGCTATCGAACTATGGCTACACCTTC,CAISESSRGLSNYGYTF
many,NA,TRBV24-1,TRBJ2-3,TGTGCCACCAGTGGACTAGGGACAGATACGCAGTATTTT,CATSGLGTDTQYF